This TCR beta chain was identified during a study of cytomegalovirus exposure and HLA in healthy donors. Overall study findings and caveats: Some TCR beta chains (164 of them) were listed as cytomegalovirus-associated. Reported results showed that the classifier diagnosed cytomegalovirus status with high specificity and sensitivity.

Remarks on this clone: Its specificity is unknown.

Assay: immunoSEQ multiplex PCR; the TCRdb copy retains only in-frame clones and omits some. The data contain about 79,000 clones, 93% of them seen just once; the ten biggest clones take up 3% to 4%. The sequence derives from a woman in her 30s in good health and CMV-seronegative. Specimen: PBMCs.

As DNA, the CDR3 is TGTGCCAGCAGTTCCGGGTCCTACCCCCCTGAAGCTTTCTTT. This gives the protein CASSSGSYPPEAFF. This chain uses TRBV27 with TRBJ1-1; D gene uncertain. Trimming stripped 4 bases from V and 6 bases from J, with 15 bases between. The CDR3 totals 14 residues. Looked up from germline, CDR1 is MNHEY and CDR2 is SMNVEV (reference sequence).